The 28 T cell receptor beta chains in this list originate from one sample, sequenced in a study of shared clonotypes between healthy human individuals. TCRdb's copy holds only in-frame clones and misses some; the assay was immunoSEQ multiplex PCR. The repertoire includes around 2.5 million clones, approximately 94% of them detected once, and about 0.39% sits in the top ten. The sample taken for sequencing was naive CD4+ T cells from PBMCs. Subset indicated: CD45RA+ positively selected. The source of these receptors is a man between 18 and 35 years old in good health. Some clones in this sample may be carry-over from other donors' samples.

This clone has only one observation. The chain carries TRBV6-5 and TRBJ1-2; TRBD1 matches 8 bases. Trimming at V came to 4 bases and at J to 7 bases, leaving 11 bases not matched to a gene. The CDR3 extends over 15 amino acids. In germline, CDR1 is MNHEY, CDR2 SVGAGI. The CDR3 coding sequence is TGTGCCAGCAGTTTTCTAAGACAGGGGAAAGGTGGCTACACCTTC. Its protein product is CASSFLRQGKGGYTF.

V gene TRBV28 combines with J gene TRBJ2-2, with 9 positions matching TRBD2. V shed 6 bases, J shed 5 bases, and the junction held 16 bases outside the gene matches. Germline CDR1 MDHEN, CDR2 SYDVKM. The CDR3 is made up of 18 amino acids. The CDR3 DNA reads as TGTGCCAGCAGCTTTATCGCGGCGGGAGGGCCTAAGACCGGGGAGCTGTTTTTT. Encoded protein: CASSFIAAGGPKTGELFF. The whole variable domain, filled in from reference TRBV28 and TRBJ2-2, reads DVKVTQSSRYLVKRTGEKVFLECVQDMDHENMFWYRQDPGLGLRLIYFSYDVKMKEKGDIPEGYSVSREKKERFSLILESASTNQTSMYLCASSFIAAGGPKTGELFFGEGSRLTVL.

V and J are TRBV6-6 and TRBJ1-1; no reliable D call. V was cut by 8 bases and J by 1 base, with 5 bases left in between. The CDR3 has 11 amino acids. From germline, CDR1 is MNHNY and CDR2 SVGAGI (reference sequence). In DNA, the CDR3 is TGTGCCAGCCGTAGGAACACTGAAGCTTTCTTT. Translation: CASRRNTEAFF.

The V and J genes are TRBV5-5 and TRBJ1-1; no definite D call. Germline V CDR1 and CDR2: SGHKS, YYEKEE (reference sequence). Trimming pared 0 bases from V and 1 base from J, leaving 13 bases between. The CDR3 contains 16 residues. CDR3 in amino acids: CASSLAYVRPNTEAFF. In DNA, the CDR3 is TGTGCCAGCAGCTTGGCCTATGTCAGACCGAACACTGAAGCTTTCTTT.

A few counts support this clone. The rearrangement uses TRBV29-1 and TRBJ1-1; tentatively, D is TRBD1 (6 bases). Trimming took off 4 bases at V and 6 bases at J, with 21 bases between the two ends. There are 15 residues in the CDR3. Per the germline V gene, CDR1 is SQVTM and CDR2 is ANQGSEA. The CDR3 DNA reads as TGCAGCGTTGGTCGCTTAGGGGGAACCTCCTCTGAAGCTTTCTTT. Amino acids: CSVGRLGGTSSEAFF.

V and J are TRBV7-2 and TRBJ1-1, with D unresolved. Between the trimmed V and J ends, which lost 6 bases and 1 base, there was a span of 12 bases. Per the germline V gene, CDR1 is SGHTA and CDR2 is FQGNSA. CDR3 length: 14 amino acids. CDR3 DNA sequence: TGTGCCAGCAGTCCCGCGCGGGAGAACACTGAAGCTTTCTTT. This sequence encodes CASSPARENTEAFF.

This chain connects TRBV4-1 to TRBJ1-5; D perhaps matches TRBD1 (5 bases). The V gene's germline CDR1 is MGHRA and CDR2 YSYEKL. This CDR3 has 16 residues. Trimming removed 4 bases from V and 0 bases from J, with 13 bases in between. The CDR3 sequence: CASSRGEDYSNQPQHF. In DNA, the CDR3 is TGCGCCAGCAGCCGGGGGGAGGACTATAGCAATCAGCCCCAGCATTTT.

The CDR3 protein is CASRNSWNQPQHF. Written as DNA, the CDR3 is TGTGCCAGCAGGAACAGCTGGAACCAGCCCCAGCATTTT. The gene calls are TRBV6-1 and TRBJ1-5; D is uncertain. With 6 bases removed from V and 7 bases from J, the gap between germline ends came to 13 bases. This CDR3 spans 13 amino acids. Germline lookup yields CDR1 MNHNS and CDR2 SASEGT.

The chain employs TRBV7-9 and TRBJ2-1; 8 bases match TRBD2. Germline lookup yields CDR1 SEHNR and CDR2 FQNEAQ (reference sequence). The CDR3 is made up of 17 amino acids. The ends lost 1 base at V and 8 bases at J; junction bases unmatched: 13. This chain's CDR3 is CASSLVRGLGVGDEQFF. The CDR3 DNA reads TGTGCCAGCAGCTTAGTCCGGGGACTAGGGGTTGGGGATGAGCAGTTCTTC.

The chain recombines TRBV5-1 with TRBJ2-7; 11 bases are a match to TRBD2. The CDR3 loop spans 16 amino acids. With V trimmed by 4 bases and J by 4 bases, 10 bases remained unmatched. Germline V gene lookup returns CDR1 SGHRS and CDR2 YFSETQ. The CDR3 region has the DNA TGCGCCAGCAGCGTCGGGACTAGCGGAGGGGGGTACGAGCAGTACTTC. This codes for CASSVGTSGGGYEQYF.

This rearrangement joins TRBV18 to TRBJ2-1, with D possibly matching TRBD2 (5 bases). Between the trimmed V and J ends, which lost 2 bases and 3 bases, there was a span of 8 bases. CDR3 size: 14 residues. From germline, CDR1 is KGHSH and CDR2 LQKENI. CDR3 sequence: CASSPAAVYNEQFF. CDR3 nucleotide sequence: TGTGCCAGCTCACCAGCAGCGGTCTACAATGAGCAGTTCTTC.

The chain couples TRBV6-5 to TRBJ1-6; maybe TRBD1 (6 bases). CDR1 and CDR2 from the germline V gene are MNHEY and SVGAGI. The germline V and J ends were trimmed by 5 bases and 9 bases, with 17 bases remaining between them. The CDR3 length is 15 residues. CDR3 in amino acids: CASSGRQAGGSPLHF. For the CDR3, the DNA is TGTGCCAGCAGTGGACGACAGGCCGGGGGTTCACCCCTCCACTTT.

The chain has TRBV11-2 and TRBJ2-1, with TRBD2 identical over 8 bases. With 6 bases clipped from V and 0 bases from J, the junction kept 7 bases outside the gene matches. Germline V gives CDR1 SGHAT, CDR2 FQNNGV. This CDR3 region has 16 residues. CDR3 protein: CASRNIAGSSYNEQFF. In nucleotides, the CDR3 is TGTGCCAGCAGGAACATAGCGGGGAGCTCCTACAATGAGCAGTTCTTC.

This chain joins TRBV29-1 and TRBJ2-2; D unclear. This CDR3 spans 13 amino acids. V shed 2 bases and J shed 0 bases, with 4 bases lying between them. Germline CDR1 is SQVTM and CDR2 is ANQGSEA. CDR3 region: CSVEPANTGELFF. The CDR3, as DNA: TGCAGCGTTGAACCTGCGAACACCGGGGAGCTGTTTTTT.

The chain uses TRBV9 and TRBJ1-2; D may be TRBD1 (5 bases). The CDR3 totals 14 residues. Germline V lookup: CDR1 SGDLS, CDR2 YYNGEE. V shed 0 bases and J shed 4 bases, with 10 bases lying between them. DNA of the CDR3: TGTGCCAGCAGCGTAGCCCTGGGGACCTATGGCTACACCTTC. Translating it yields CASSVALGTYGYTF.

The rearrangement joins TRBV2 to TRBJ2-3; the D is unclear. V was clipped by 10 bases and J by 9 bases, with 14 bases between them. This CDR3 is 11 amino acids long. CDR1 SNHLY and CDR2 FYNNEI come from the germline V gene. CDR3 amino acids: CATSLKETQYF. CDR3 DNA: TGTGCCACCTCACTTAAGGAGACGCAGTATTTT.

V usage is TRBV15 and J usage is TRBJ1-1; no clear D gene. Germline CDR1 LNHNV, CDR2 YYDKDF (reference sequence). This CDR3 comprises 15 residues. Trimming stripped 1 base from V and 4 bases from J, with 13 bases between. For the CDR3, the DNA is TGTGCCACCAGCAGAGTAGGTGGCGTAGGCACTGAAGCTTTCTTT. This sequence encodes CATSRVGGVGTEAFF.

The chain joins TRBV23-1 to TRBJ2-2; D not resolved. TRBV23-1 is an ORF, and what it does is uncertain. V shed 0 bases and J shed 13 bases, with 18 bases lying between them. The CDR3 is 15 amino acids. The CDR3 DNA reads as TGCGCCAGCAGTCAATCGGCCTTTTCGGCCGGTGGGCTGTTTTTT. This gives the protein CASSQSAFSAGGLFF.

V is TRBV20-1 and J is TRBJ1-3; D gene uncertain. Germline loops: CDR1 DFQATT, CDR2 SNEGSKA (reference sequence). V was clipped by 3 bases and J by 4 bases, with 4 bases between them. CDR3 length equals 11 residues. CDR3 amino acids: CSASAGNTIYF. The DNA of the CDR3 is TGCAGTGCTAGTGCCGGAAACACCATATATTTT.

The chain's CDR3 is CASGGDRDFYEQYF. CDR3 sequence (DNA): TGTGCCTCCGGGGGGGACAGAGATTTCTACGAGCAGTACTTC. The chain joins TRBV10-3 to TRBJ2-7, with a tentative D call TRBD2 (8 bases). V dropped 11 bases and J dropped 3 bases, with 20 bases sitting between them. CDR1 is ENHRY and CDR2 is SYGVKD in the germline V gene. The CDR3 has 14 residues.

The rearrangement joins TRBV7-2 to TRBJ1-2; no clear D. Germline V lookup: CDR1 SGHTA, CDR2 FQGNSA. This CDR3 region has 11 residues. Trimming took off 10 bases at V and 5 bases at J, with 11 bases between the two ends. The CDR3 DNA sequence: TGTGCCACCGGCGGCGGATATGGCTACACCTTC. This translates into CATGGGYGYTF. The variable domain in full, completed from reference TRBV7-2 and TRBJ1-2, reads GAGVSQSPSNKVTEKGKDVELRCDPISGHTALYWYRQSLGQGLEFLIYFQGNSAPDKSGLPSDRFSAERTGGSVSTLTIQRTQQEDSAVYLCATGGGYGYTFGSGTRLTVV.

The rearrangement links TRBV2 to TRBJ2-7; 8 nucleotides align to TRBD2. This CDR3 comprises 15 residues. The V segment lost 6 bases and the J segment 2 bases; nucleotides outside the gene matches: 9. Looked up from germline, CDR1 is SNHLY and CDR2 is FYNNEI. CDR3 in DNA: TGTGCCAGCAGGGGCCCGGGGGGGGCGGCCTACGAGCAGTACTTC. Translation: CASRGPGGAAYEQYF.

The chain is built from TRBV9 and TRBJ2-6; TRBD2 agrees at 7 bases. Looked up from germline, CDR1 is SGDLS and CDR2 is YYNGEE. This CDR3 is built from 17 residues. The V segment lost 0 bases and the J segment 3 bases; nucleotides outside the gene matches: 6. The CDR3 DNA follows: TGTGCCAGCAGCGTAGGCGGAGGGGAGGGTGGGGCCAACGTCCTGACTTTC. Encoded protein: CASSVGGGEGGANVLTF.

This clone has a handful of counts. The rearrangement uses TRBV18 and TRBJ2-1, with 8 bases identical to TRBD1. CDR3 length: 14 amino acids. The germline gives CDR1 KGHSH, CDR2 LQKENI. J gave up 4 bases and V 3 bases, and 2 bases lay outside the gene matches. The CDR3 DNA follows: TGTGCCAGCTCACCGGGACAGGATTACAATGAGCAGTTCTTC. It specifies CASSPGQDYNEQFF.

This chain joins TRBV7-2 and TRBJ1-5; TRBD1 matches 7 bases. The ends lost 5 bases at V and 3 bases at J; junction bases unmatched: 7. CDR1 SGHTA and CDR2 FQGNSA come from the germline V gene. The CDR3 extends over 15 amino acids. CDR3 amino acids: CASSRTGANNQPQHF. Here the CDR3 DNA reads TGTGCCAGCAGCCGAACAGGGGCCAACAATCAGCCCCAGCATTTT.

V and J are TRBV11-3 and TRBJ2-1; D is ambiguous. This CDR3 spans 13 amino acids. CDR1 is SGHNT, CDR2 YENEEA, per germline. Between the trimmed V and J ends, which lost 1 base and 10 bases, there was a span of 11 bases. In DNA form, the CDR3 reads TGTGCCAGCAGCTTAGGCAGGACCTCCGAGCAGTTCTTC. This encodes CASSLGRTSEQFF. Drawing the rest from reference TRBV11-3 and TRBJ2-1, the complete variable domain is EAGVVQSPRYKIIEKKQPVAFWCNPISGHNTLYWYLQNLGQGPELLIRYENEEAVDDSQLPKDRFSAERLKGVDSTLKIQPAELGDSAVYLCASSLGRTSEQFFGPGTRLTVL.

The chain employs TRBV11-2 and TRBJ2-5, with TRBD1 matching over 8 bases. The CDR3 sequence is 15 residues long. V lost 1 base to trimming and J lost 7 bases; unmatched junction nucleotides: 8. Germline V gives CDR1 SGHAT, CDR2 FQNNGV. The CDR3 sequence is CASSLVGQALTTQYF. CDR3 DNA sequence: TGTGCCAGCAGCTTAGTGGGACAGGCCCTTACGACCCAGTACTTC.

The chain carries TRBV6-1 and TRBJ2-7; D is undetermined. Germline-derived CDR1 and CDR2 are MNHNS and SASEGT. The CDR3 is made up of 14 amino acids. V gave up 1 base and J gave up 3 bases, with 10 bases separating them. The CDR3 region has the DNA TGTGCCAGCAGTGAAGTCGGCAGCCTCTACGAGCAGTACTTC. Its protein is CASSEVGSLYEQYF.